These 10 T cell receptor beta chains were all obtained from the same sample, sequenced in a study of blood T cell repertoires in COVID-19. The table came from immunoSEQ multiplex PCR; TCRdb's copy has only in-frame clones and leaves some out. The data contain some 260,000 clones, roughly 80% of them singletons. The source material was peripheral blood. The receptors were gathered from an elderly man with acute or convalescent COVID-19.

The chain couples TRBV27 to TRBJ2-7; 7 nucleotides match TRBD1. This CDR3 is built from 15 residues. Germline V CDR1 and CDR2: MNHEY, SMNVEV (reference sequence). Trimming took 1 base from V and 2 from J; bases not matched to a gene: 5. The CDR3: CASSLLARGPYEQYF. CDR3 DNA sequence: TGTGCCAGCAGTTTATTAGCTAGGGGGCCCTACGAGCAGTACTTC.

The chain links TRBV30 to TRBJ1-1; D gene uncertain. The CDR3 totals 13 residues. The germline gives CDR1 GTSNPN, CDR2 SVGIG (reference sequence). V was shortened by 1 base and J by 5 bases, with 11 bases between the two germline ends. In DNA, the CDR3 is TGTGCCTGGAGTGAGGACGGGGTGACTGAAGCTTTCTTT. This gives the protein CAWSEDGVTEAFF.

The chain carries TRBV5-6 and TRBJ2-7, with D tentatively TRBD1 (6 bases). The CDR3 has 15 residues. The V end was cut by 5 bases, the J end by 1 base, with 16 bases between. In germline, CDR1 is SGHDT, CDR2 YYEEEE. The CDR3 bases are TGTGCCAGCAGTTCTGGACAGACCCCATCCTACGAGCAGTACTTC. Protein product: CASSSGQTPSYEQYF.

This chain uses TRBV2 with TRBJ1-6; 12 nucleotides align to TRBD1. This CDR3 spans 15 amino acids. V was clipped by 4 bases and J by 9 bases; unmatched bases: 4. The germline V gene encodes CDR1 SNHLY and CDR2 FYNNEI. The CDR3 sequence: CASSGGQGAFSPLHF. In nucleotides, the CDR3 is TGTGCCAGCAGTGGGGGACAGGGGGCGTTTTCACCCCTCCACTTT.

This rearrangement joins TRBV10-3 to TRBJ2-3; D ambiguous. Per the germline V gene, CDR1 is ENHRY and CDR2 is SYGVKD. The germline V and J ends were trimmed by 11 bases and 2 bases, with 2 bases remaining between them. The CDR3 is made up of 9 amino acids. CDR3 DNA: TGTGCCTACACAGATACGCAGTATTTT. As protein: CAYTDTQYF.

This rearrangement joins TRBV7-9 to TRBJ2-1, with TRBD1 matching over 9 bases. V lost 4 bases to trimming and J lost 9 bases; unmatched junction nucleotides: 13. Germline CDR1 reads SEHNR; CDR2 reads FQNEAQ (reference sequence). This CDR3 has 16 amino acids. This CDR3 is CASSWTGGTGSSEQFF. CDR3 DNA sequence: TGTGCCAGCAGCTGGACTGGGGGGACAGGGTCGAGTGAGCAGTTCTTC. Together with reference TRBV7-9 and TRBJ2-1, the CDR3 gives the full variable domain: DTGVSQNPRHKITKRGQNVTFRCDPISEHNRLYWYRQTLGQGPEFLTYFQNEAQLEKSRLLSDRFSAERPKGSFSTLEIQRTEQGDSAMYLCASSWTGGTGSSEQFFGPGTRLTVL.

The chain uses TRBV9 and TRBJ2-1, with TRBD1 as a possible D gene (7 bases). V was clipped by 0 bases and J by 11 bases, with 21 bases between them. This CDR3 has 16 residues. Germline CDR1 is SGDLS and CDR2 is YYNGEE. CDR3 sequence: CASSVGRGRGTEKQFF. The CDR3 bases are TGTGCCAGCAGCGTAGGTCGGGGTCGCGGGACAGAAAAGCAGTTCTTC.

This CDR3 reads CASSRGGQDYGYTF. For the CDR3, the DNA is TGTGCCAGTAGTAGGGGGGGACAGGACTATGGCTACACCTTC. The chain carries TRBV19 and TRBJ1-2; TRBD1 matches 8 bases. With V trimmed by 4 bases and J by 3 bases, 4 bases remained unmatched. The CDR3 sequence is 14 residues long. Germline V gene lookup returns CDR1 LNHDA and CDR2 SQIVND (reference sequence).

The chain has TRBV24-1 and TRBJ2-1; 9 bases line up with TRBD1. V dropped 5 bases and J dropped 9; count of bases not matched to a gene: 10. The CDR3 spans 15 residues. CDR1 and CDR2 (germline): KGHDR, SFDVKD. CDR3 sequence (DNA): TGTGCCACCAGTGCAGGGGACAGGGTGGTTTCTGAGCAGTTCTTC. Translating it yields CATSAGDRVVSEQFF.

V and J are TRBV24-1 and TRBJ1-1; 8 positions match TRBD1. V shed 2 bases and J 3 bases; nucleotides not matched to a gene: 4. Germline CDR1 reads KGHDR; CDR2 reads SFDVKD. The CDR3 is 15 residues long. The CDR3 nucleotides are TGTGCCACCAGTGATTCGCAGGGGGCTGACACTGAAGCTTTCTTT. Protein sequence: CATSDSQGADTEAFF.